This T cell receptor (beta chain) was obtained from a study of blood T cells in healthy people across ages. Whole-study results and caveats: Across the age range, TCR beta diversity per million T cells fell in a roughly linear way. It was the long-lived donors that had more naive CD4+ cells and higher diversity than aged donors.

This clonotype was detected a few times. Its target is not known. A J-beta primer mix and a sample-barcoded 5' primer were used in a second PCR of roughly 7 to 12 cycles. TCRdb fed the 5' RACE reads into MiXCR, producing one record per CDR3 protein. The sample contains about a million distinct CDR3 sequences, about 48% of which appear only once. The sequence was obtained from a man aged 25 to 40 in good health. Sequenced sample: blood.

The CDR3, as DNA: TGCAGTGCTAGAGACGCGGTCCGGGAGACCCAGTACTTC. It codes for CSARDAVRETQYF. V is TRBV20-1 and J is TRBJ2-5, with D unresolved. Looked up from germline, CDR1 is DFQATT and CDR2 is SNEGSKA (reference sequence). CDR3 length: 13 residues. V lost 0 bases to trimming and J lost 5 bases, with 10 bases between them.